What follows are 32 T cell receptor beta chains derived from one specimen sequenced in a study of blood T cell repertoires in COVID-19. Profiling relied on immunoSEQ multiplex PCR, and the TCRdb table lists in-frame clones only, not all of them. The sample has 200,000 to 250,000 clones, around 84% seen once; the top ten hold around a sixth. Sequenced: PBMCs or T cells enriched from blood (not recorded which). The receptor source for this set is a man aged 35-49 years who had recovered from COVID-19.

For the CDR3, the DNA is TGTGCCAGCAGCCGAACTTCCACCGGGGAGCTGTTTTTT. Protein: CASSRTSTGELFF. This chain links TRBV7-8 with TRBJ2-2; D gene unclear. Trimming shortened V by 5 bases and J by 4 bases, and 8 bases separated the two germline ends. Germline-derived CDR1 and CDR2 are SGHVS and FQNEAQ. CDR3 size: 13 residues.

This sequence joins TRBV5-3 and TRBJ1-1, with D hard to call. TRBV5-3 is reported as an ORF; its role is uncertain. This CDR3 spans 13 amino acids. The V gene lost 2 bases and the J gene lost 3 bases, with 8 bases spanning the gap. CDR3 coding DNA: TGTGCCAGAAGCTTTCGAACGGACACTGAAGCTTTCTTT. Protein sequence: CARSFRTDTEAFF.

The chain employs TRBV18 and TRBJ1-1, with D possibly being TRBD1 (5 bases). The germline V and J ends were trimmed by 2 bases and 4 bases, with 11 bases remaining between them. Germline CDR1 reads KGHSH; CDR2 reads LQKENI. The CDR3 covers 14 residues. CDR3 in amino acids: CASSPGGAFTEAFF. CDR3 coding DNA: TGTGCCAGCTCACCAGGAGGGGCATTCACTGAAGCTTTCTTT.

The J gene is TRBJ1-1, the V gene TRBV14, with 8 bases fitting TRBD1. The germline V gene has CDR1 SGHDN and CDR2 FVKESK. This CDR3 is 16 amino acids long. V was clipped by 2 bases and J by 4 bases; unmatched bases: 9. CDR3 bases: TGTGCCAGCAGCCAATATACCGGACAGGGAACCACTGAAGCTTTCTTT. Translation: CASSQYTGQGTTEAFF.

A remark on this clone: Different DNA sequences within this sample yield the same CDR3. The CDR3 DNA reads TGTGCCAGTAGTTCGACAGGGACCTACGAGCAGTACTTC. Amino acids: CASSSTGTYEQYF. The J gene is TRBJ2-7, the V gene TRBV19, with TRBD1 matching over 7 bases. The CDR3 covers 13 residues. Trimming at V came to 5 bases and at J to 2 bases, leaving 3 bases not matched to a gene. Germline CDR1 reads LNHDA; CDR2 reads SQIVND (reference sequence).

This sequence joins TRBV5-1 and TRBJ2-2, with unresolved D. There are 11 residues in the CDR3. The V gene's germline CDR1 is SGHRS and CDR2 YFSETQ. V was pared by 3 bases and J by 5 bases, with 2 bases between. In DNA form, the CDR3 reads TGCGCCAGCAGCTCAACCGGGGAGCTGTTTTTT. Its translation: CASSSTGELFF.

This chain joins TRBV5-5 and TRBJ1-4, with a weak D call TRBD1 (5 bases). This CDR3 contains 15 residues. Germline lookup yields CDR1 SGHKS and CDR2 YYEKEE (reference sequence). V lost 4 bases and J 0 bases, leaving 10 bases between the germline ends. The CDR3 sequence: CASSPGGTTNEKLFF. The CDR3 DNA is TGTGCCAGCAGCCCCGGGGGGACAACTAATGAAAAACTGTTTTTT.

CDR3: CASSLQREDEQYF. The CDR3 coding sequence is TGTGCCAGCAGCTTGCAGCGGGAGGACGAGCAGTACTTC. V is TRBV7-2 and J is TRBJ2-7; TRBD2 matches at 9 bases. This CDR3 comprises 13 residues. V lost 3 bases, J lost 5 bases, and 2 bases stayed unmatched. The V gene's germline CDR1 is SGHTA and CDR2 FQGNSA. The full variable domain, completed using reference TRBV7-2 and TRBJ2-7, is GAGVSQSPSNKVTEKGKDVELRCDPISGHTALYWYRQSLGQGLEFLIYFQGNSAPDKSGLPSDRFSAERTGGSVSTLTIQRTQQEDSAVYLCASSLQREDEQYFGPGTRLTVT.

This clone was seen repeatedly, ten times or more. V is TRBV6-2 or TRBV6-3 and J is TRBJ1-2; 9 bases are a match to TRBD1. The germline gives CDR1 MNHEY, CDR2 SVGEGT. The V segment lost 0 bases and the J segment 2 bases; nucleotides outside the gene matches: 4. The CDR3 covers 16 residues. The CDR3 reads CASSYSTGQGNYGYTF. The CDR3 coding sequence is TGTGCCAGCAGTTACTCGACTGGACAGGGGAACTATGGCTACACCTTC.

V gene TRBV27 combines with J gene TRBJ2-7; unclear D gene. Germline V gene data show CDR1 as MNHEY and CDR2 as SMNVEV (reference sequence). CDR3 length: 15 residues. V dropped 5 bases and J dropped 2 bases, with 16 bases sitting between them. In nucleotides, the CDR3 is TGTGCCAGCAGTCCCGGTCAGGCCCCTACCTACGAGCAGTACTTC. This codes for CASSPGQAPTYEQYF.

This chain connects TRBV28 to TRBJ2-7, with 10 bases aligning to TRBD1. The junction had 5 bases not matched to a gene; V was cut back by 2 bases and J by 4 bases. The CDR3 extends over 15 amino acids. CDR1 and CDR2 (germline): MDHEN, SYDVKM. CDR3 nucleotides: TGTGCCAGCAGTTTACCGGGACAGGGGTGGTACGAGCAGTACTTC. Its translation is CASSLPGQGWYEQYF. The variable domain in full, completed from reference TRBV28 and TRBJ2-7, reads DVKVTQSSRYLVKRTGEKVFLECVQDMDHENMFWYRQDPGLGLRLIYFSYDVKMKEKGDIPEGYSVSREKKERFSLILESASTNQTSMYLCASSLPGQGWYEQYFGPGTRLTVT.

CDR3 sequence: CASSLSKSGSRYEQYF. The CDR3 DNA is TGTGCCAGCAGTTTATCGAAAAGCGGGAGTCGCTACGAGCAGTACTTC. The chain couples TRBV27 to TRBJ2-7, with 8 nucleotides matching TRBD2. Germline values: CDR1 MNHEY, CDR2 SMNVEV (reference sequence). The CDR3 is 16 amino acids. Unmatched junction bases numbered 7, after V lost 0 bases and J lost 3 bases.

This chain links TRBV28 with TRBJ1-5; D is unresolved. The germline V and J ends were trimmed by 6 bases and 2 bases, with 14 bases remaining between them. The germline V gene has CDR1 MDHEN and CDR2 SYDVKM. The CDR3 sequence is 15 residues long. CDR3 nucleotide sequence: TGTGCCAGCAGCCCTCTTATTTATGGCAATCAGCCCCAGCATTTT. Protein sequence: CASSPLIYGNQPQHF.

The chain has TRBV9 and TRBJ2-1, with 8 positions matching TRBD2. Per the germline V gene, CDR1 is SGDLS and CDR2 is YYNGEE. The J segment lost 6 bases and the V segment lost 4 bases, leaving 3 bases of the junction unmatched. This CDR3 is built from 13 residues. CDR3 bases: TGTGCCAGCAGCATCAGCGGGGGCAATGAGCAGTTCTTC. Translated: CASSISGGNEQFF.

The V and J genes are TRBV18 and TRBJ2-7; TRBD1 matches 9 bases. Germline V gives CDR1 KGHSH, CDR2 LQKENI. The CDR3 runs to 14 residues. V shed 0 bases, J shed 6 bases, and the junction held 3 bases outside the gene matches. The CDR3 DNA follows: TGTGCCAGCTCACCACCGGGGACAGGGATCGAGCAGTACTTC. Amino acid sequence: CASSPPGTGIEQYF.

This chain connects TRBV5-1 to TRBJ2-2; 8 positions match TRBD2. V shed 3 bases and J 6 bases; nucleotides not matched to a gene: 10. The CDR3 loop spans 16 amino acids. CDR1 and CDR2 from the germline V gene are SGHRS and YFSETQ. The CDR3 DNA sequence: TGCGCCAGCAGCTCGGGAGGGGGATCTAGTTCCGGGGAGCTGTTTTTT. Its protein product is CASSSGGGSSSGELFF.

The rearrangement links TRBV6-2 or TRBV6-3 to TRBJ2-2, with D possibly being TRBD2 (6 bases). The CDR3 has 15 amino acids. Germline-derived CDR1 and CDR2 are MNHEY and SVGEGT. V dropped 6 bases and J dropped 1 base, with 12 bases sitting between them. CDR3 nucleotide sequence: TGTGCCAGCAGCCCGGGACTTGGGAACACCGGGGAGCTGTTTTTT. Residues: CASSPGLGNTGELFF.

V gene TRBV4-1 combines with J gene TRBJ2-7; TRBD2 matches at 9 bases. The CDR3 sequence is 14 residues long. Germline CDR1 MGHRA, CDR2 YSYEKL. The trim removed 4 bases at V and 3 bases at J, leaving 4 bases unmatched. CDR3 region: CASSLASGIYEQYF. For the CDR3, the DNA is TGCGCCAGCAGCCTGGCTAGCGGGATCTACGAGCAGTACTTC.

The rearrangement links TRBV7-9 to TRBJ1-3; D unresolved. The CDR3 covers 17 residues. The V gene's germline CDR1 is SEHNR and CDR2 FQNEAQ (reference sequence). V was trimmed by 1 base and J by 0 bases, leaving 13 bases between them. The CDR3 DNA is TGTGCCAGCAGCTTAGGAGTTGCGGCAAACTCTGGAAACACCATATATTTT. Protein sequence: CASSLGVAANSGNTIYF.

The CDR3 nucleotides read TGTGCCAGCAGCTTAGATGTAAGGCTAGCGGGAGACGAGCAGTACTTC. Translating gives CASSLDVRLAGDEQYF. The chain links TRBV7-8 to TRBJ2-7, with 10 positions matching TRBD2. CDR3 size: 16 residues. CDR1 and CDR2 (germline): SGHVS, FQNEAQ. With V trimmed by 1 base and J by 5 bases, 8 bases remained unmatched.

The chain recombines TRBV19 with TRBJ1-2, with TRBD1 as a possible D gene (6 bases). The CDR3 consists of 16 residues. Deletions cut 5 bases from V and 0 bases from J, with 16 bases between. Germline CDR1 LNHDA, CDR2 SQIVND (reference sequence). CDR3 nucleotide sequence: TGTGCCAGTAGTGTTTTAACAGGGCCGACTAACTATGGCTACACCTTC. It encodes CASSVLTGPTNYGYTF. The full variable domain, rest sourced from reference TRBV19 and TRBJ1-2, is DGGITQSPKYLFRKEGQNVTLSCEQNLNHDAMYWYRQDPGQGLRLIYYSQIVNDFQKGDIAEGYSVSREKKESFPLTVTSAQKNPTAFYLCASSVLTGPTNYGYTFGSGTRLTVV.

This clone has a single count. The chain has TRBV5-1 and TRBJ2-7; 11 bases match TRBD1. Germline CDR1 reads SGHRS; CDR2 reads YFSETQ. The CDR3 totals 14 residues. V was clipped by 3 bases and J by 3 bases; unmatched bases: 2. The CDR3 DNA is TGCGCCAGCAGCTCCGGGACAGGGGGCTACGAGCAGTACTTC. Translation: CASSSGTGGYEQYF.

This chain joins TRBV19 and TRBJ2-1; 7 positions match TRBD2. Trimming cost V 3 bases and J 0 bases; bases outside gene matches: 2. The V gene's germline CDR1 is LNHDA and CDR2 SQIVND (reference sequence). The CDR3 runs to 15 residues. The chain's CDR3 is CASSMRGSSYNEQFF. The CDR3, as DNA: TGTGCCAGTAGTATGCGCGGGAGCTCCTACAATGAGCAGTTCTTC.

The chain is built from TRBV19 and TRBJ1-2; 7 positions match TRBD1. Looked up from germline, CDR1 is LNHDA and CDR2 is SQIVND (reference sequence). Unmatched junction bases numbered 9, after V lost 5 bases and J lost 3 bases. This CDR3 is 15 amino acids long. CDR3 region: CASSQHRGGDYGYTF. In nucleotides, the CDR3 is TGTGCCAGTAGTCAACACAGGGGAGGAGACTATGGCTACACCTTC. The variable domain in full, with the rest retrieved from reference TRBV19 and TRBJ1-2, is DGGITQSPKYLFRKEGQNVTLSCEQNLNHDAMYWYRQDPGQGLRLIYYSQIVNDFQKGDIAEGYSVSREKKESFPLTVTSAQKNPTAFYLCASSQHRGGDYGYTFGSGTRLTVV.

As for this clone: The same CDR3 arises from other DNA sequences in this sample as well. The chain links TRBV28 to TRBJ2-7; TRBD1 matches 11 bases. Unmatched junction bases numbered 3, after V lost 2 bases and J lost 3 bases. The CDR3 totals 15 residues. CDR1 and CDR2 (germline): MDHEN, SYDVKM. CDR3 sequence (DNA): TGTGCCAGCAGTTTAACCGGGACAGGGGGCTACGAGCAGTACTTC. Amino acid sequence: CASSLTGTGGYEQYF.

The chain combines TRBV24-1 with TRBJ1-2; TRBD1 matches 10 bases. The CDR3 has 15 residues. Germline CDR1 and CDR2: KGHDR and SFDVKD. Losses at the gene ends were 4 bases for V and 5 bases for J; bases not matched to a gene: 6. This CDR3 is CATSDSGTGVYGYTF. Written as DNA, the CDR3 is TGTGCCACCAGTGACTCCGGGACAGGGGTTTATGGCTACACCTTC.

The rearrangement uses TRBV19 and TRBJ2-7; the match to TRBD2 covers 16 bases. The V gene's germline CDR1 is LNHDA and CDR2 SQIVND (reference sequence). This CDR3 is 16 amino acids long. The V gene end was trimmed by 6 bases and the J gene end by 5 bases; junction bases not matched to a gene: 7. The CDR3 DNA follows: TGTGCCAGTAGCCCAGGGACTAGCGGGAGGGCCCACGAGCAGTACTTC. Amino acid sequence: CASSPGTSGRAHEQYF.

There are a few counts of this clone. The chain links TRBV23-1 to TRBJ1-5, with 10 bases that match TRBD1. TRBV23-1 carries the ORF label, with uncertain function. The CDR3 spans 14 residues. Losses at the gene ends were 7 bases for V and 7 bases for J; bases not matched to a gene: 7. The CDR3 sequence: CASTRGTGEQPQHF. The CDR3 region has the DNA TGCGCCAGCACCCGGGGGACAGGGGAGCAGCCCCAGCATTTT.

The V call is TRBV11-2, the J call TRBJ2-2, with 7 bases matching TRBD2. CDR3 length: 16 amino acids. Unmatched junction bases numbered 4, after V lost 2 bases and J lost 1 base. Looked up from germline, CDR1 is SGHAT and CDR2 is FQNNGV. CDR3 in DNA: TGTGCCAGCAGCTTACAAGCGGGAAAGAACACCGGGGAGCTGTTTTTT. Amino acid sequence: CASSLQAGKNTGELFF.

The chain joins TRBV2 to TRBJ1-6; D gene ambiguous. Germline CDR1 is SNHLY and CDR2 is FYNNEI. The CDR3 runs to 16 residues. Deletions cut 7 bases from V and 4 bases from J, with 17 bases between. The DNA for the CDR3 is TGTGCCAGCATTTTGACGGTGACACATTATAATTCACCCCTCCACTTT. Translating it yields CASILTVTHYNSPLHF.

The gene calls are TRBV5-1 and TRBJ2-3; 8 bases align to TRBD2. The germline CDR1 and CDR2 sequences are SGHRS and YFSETQ. This CDR3 spans 17 amino acids. Trimming removed 0 bases from V and 0 bases from J; junction bases left unmatched: 6. CDR3 region: CASSLVELADSTDTQYF. CDR3 nucleotides: TGCGCCAGCAGCTTGGTTGAACTAGCGGACAGCACAGATACGCAGTATTTT.

Only one count was recorded for this clone. The chain carries TRBV7-9 and TRBJ1-5; D ambiguous. Trimming took 6 bases from V and 6 from J, leaving 15 bases between them. This CDR3 spans 14 amino acids. CDR1 is SEHNR, CDR2 FQNEAQ, per germline (reference sequence). The CDR3 DNA reads as TGTGCCAGCAGTTTGGGCCCCGGGAGTCAGCCCCAGCATTTT. Its protein product is CASSLGPGSQPQHF.